This TCR beta chain was identified in a study of cytomegalovirus exposure and HLA in healthy donors. Study-wide background: The platform used for the 100 to 150 validation repertoires matched that of the approximately 710 first-cohort repertoires, a later analysis reported. Study observations and caveats: The majority of TCR sequences were rare, yet some public TCRs appeared in many donors.

The junction had 6 bases not matched to a gene; V was cut back by 5 bases and J by 8 bases. The CDR3 extends over 13 amino acids. The V gene's germline CDR1 is SGHAT and CDR2 FQNNGV. Assay used: immunoSEQ multiplex PCR; TCRdb lists only in-frame clones, some missing. Altogether about 280,000 clones are present, 88% being singletons, with the ten largest covering over 0.7%. About this clone itself: Its antigen is not known.

This clonotype was obtained from a woman in her late teens or twenties in good health and CMV-seronegative. This sequence joins TRBV11-2 and TRBJ2-1; 7 positions match TRBD2. Material for sequencing was PBMCs. The DNA for the CDR3 is TGTGCCAGCAGCCCCGGACTAGTGGATGAGCAGTTCTTC. Translated: CASSPGLVDEQFF.